This TCR beta chain appears in the sequencing data of a study of CXCR3-negative and CXCR3-positive naive CD8 T cells. Findings and limits, study-wide: In CXCR3-positive naive cells, the TRB CDR3s were more hydrophobic than in CXCR3-negative naive cells. Naive subsets were similarly diverse, while memory CD8+ repertoires were much less diverse.

The V gene's germline CDR1 is SGHRS and CDR2 YFSETQ. This CDR3 is 14 amino acids long. Comments on this clonotype: Its specificity is unknown.

The libraries of TRB cDNA were prepared using 5' RACE with UMI labels. Reprocessing the 5' RACE reads, TCRdb reports a single entry for every CDR3 protein and omits DNA. The sample table includes 150,000 or so distinct CDR3 sequences. This sequence joins TRBV5-1 and TRBJ2-7; the D call of TRBD2 rests on TCRdb alone, since no DNA is present to check it. The sample taken for sequencing was naive CXCR3+ CD8+ T cells from blood. Regarding subset: CD45RO-CCR7+CD27+CD95- naive CD8+ T cells expressing CXCR3 (TNR3+). The clonotype was recovered from a human donor in good health. Some clones in this sample may be carry-over from other donors' samples. CDR3 residues: CASSLSGPCYEQYF.